The 8 T cell receptor beta chains listed next were all sequenced from one sample in a study of T cell responses to AZD1222 COVID-19 vaccine. Here immunoSEQ multiplex PCR was the method, and the copy in TCRdb shows in-frame clones only, minus some. The sample lists more than 80,000 clones, 90% occurring once. The sequencing here drew on peripheral blood, taken 28 days after the second AZD1222 dose. These receptors all stem from an adult who received the AZD1222 COVID-19 vaccine.

The rearrangement uses TRBV7-8 and TRBJ2-5; TRBD1 agrees at 10 bases. CDR3 size: 18 residues. Germline V lookup: CDR1 SGHVS, CDR2 FQNEAQ. J lost 5 bases, V lost 1 base, and 13 bases had no gene match. The CDR3 is CASSLVRPGQGSRETQYF. The CDR3 DNA follows: TGTGCCAGCAGCTTAGTTCGCCCGGGACAGGGGAGCCGGGAGACCCAGTACTTC.

V is TRBV9 and J is TRBJ2-7; 8 bases agree with TRBD1. V lost 0 bases to trimming and J lost 9 bases; unmatched junction nucleotides: 11. The V gene's germline CDR1 is SGDLS and CDR2 YYNGEE. The CDR3 contains 15 residues. In nucleotides, the CDR3 is TGTGCCAGCAGCGTAGGGGACAGGTCAACCGCTTCGCAGTACTTC. Protein product: CASSVGDRSTASQYF. The full variable domain, its missing parts supplied by reference TRBV9 and TRBJ2-7, is DSGVTQTPKHLITATGQRVTLRCSPRSGDLSVYWYQQSLDQGLQFLIQYYNGEERAKGNILERFSAQQFPDLHSELNLSSLELGDSALYFCASSVGDRSTASQYFGPGTRLTVT.

The chain has TRBV19 and TRBJ2-2; 11 bases are a match to TRBD1. This CDR3 has 16 amino acids. The germline gives CDR1 LNHDA, CDR2 SQIVND (reference sequence). Losses at the gene ends were 4 bases for V and 7 bases for J; bases not matched to a gene: 8. This chain's CDR3 is CASSTWGQGEDGELFF. CDR3 DNA sequence: TGTGCCAGTAGTACCTGGGGACAGGGGGAGGACGGGGAGCTGTTTTTT.

The genes are TRBV6-5 and TRBJ2-3; 7 bases match TRBD2. The CDR3 contains 15 residues. Germline V gene sequence: CDR1 MNHEY, CDR2 SVGAGI. The J segment lost 0 bases and the V segment lost 7 bases, leaving 7 bases of the junction unmatched. This CDR3 reads CASNPGGTSTDTQYF. CDR3 bases: TGTGCCAGCAATCCCGGGGGGACTAGCACAGATACGCAGTATTTT.

V usage is TRBV6-6 and J usage is TRBJ2-3; 9 positions match TRBD1. In germline, CDR1 is MNHNY, CDR2 SVGAGI (reference sequence). The CDR3 is 14 amino acids. V lost 7 bases and J lost 5; bases outside the gene matches: 7. For the CDR3, the DNA is TGTGCCAGCAAGCTAGGACAGGGGTTAGATACGCAGTATTTT. The encoded protein is CASKLGQGLDTQYF.

The J gene is TRBJ2-3, the V gene TRBV7-3, with TRBD2 matching over 11 bases. The CDR3 is made up of 18 amino acids. V was pared by 5 bases and J by 4 bases, with 14 bases of the junction left unmatched. In germline, CDR1 is SGHTA, CDR2 FQGTGA. The CDR3 nucleotides read TGTGCCAGCAGCCGAAATTCTCCTAGCGGGGGGCAGGCAGATACGCAGTATTTT. Translating gives CASSRNSPSGGQADTQYF.

The V call is TRBV9, the J call TRBJ1-2, with a tentative D call TRBD1 (5 bases). This CDR3 has 14 amino acids. Looked up from germline, CDR1 is SGDLS and CDR2 is YYNGEE. V lost 4 bases and J lost 6, with 16 bases in between. The CDR3 region has the DNA TGTGCCAGCAGCCCTTCCGGGGGGTGGAATGGCTACACCTTC. Translated, it gives CASSPSGGWNGYTF.

This sequence joins TRBV21-1 and TRBJ1-5. TRBV21-1 is listed as a pseudogene. This CDR3 is 15 amino acids long. In DNA, the CDR3 is TGTGCCAGCAGCTCCCAGAGAGGGTGTAATCAGCCCCAGCATTTT. Translation: CASSSQRGCNQPQHF.